This is a list of T cell receptor beta chains from one sample in a study of cytomegalovirus exposure and HLA in healthy donors. Using immunoSEQ multiplex PCR, the repertoire was profiled, and TCRdb retains in-frame clones only, with some absent. The repertoire has about 130,000 clones, over 70% of them found once; the top ten carry approximately 1.7%. Sequencing was performed on PBMCs. These receptors were obtained from a woman in her forties in good health and CMV-seronegative. Each CDR3 is given with its conserved first and last residue. A D gene is named only where the DNA matches it firmly. Some rows have no size entry. The others give once, few or many, or a class for an expanded clone.

>TRBJ1-1|TRBV19|TRBD1|few
CASSNQAYRGRNTEAFF
TGTGCCAGTAGTAACCAAGCCTACAGGGGGAGGAACACTGAAGCTTTCTTT
>TRBJ1-1|TRBV27|.|.
CASTPFWGAAGEAFF
TGTGCCAGCACCCCCTTTTGGGGGGCAGCGGGAGAAGCTTTCTTT
>TRBJ2-2|TRBV7-3|.|.
CASSVGASGELFF
TGTGCCAGCAGCGTTGGGGCGTCCGGGGAGCTGTTTTTT
>TRBJ2-2|TRBV11-3|.|.
CASSLLGPTLTGELFF
TGTGCCAGCAGCTTATTGGGCCCCACGCTCACCGGGGAGCTGTTTTTT
>TRBJ1-1|TRBV11-2|.|few
CASSLDRTEAFF
TGTGCCAGCAGCTTAGATCGGACTGAAGCTTTCTTT
>TRBJ2-5|TRBV5-1|TRBD2|.
CASSPGLAEETQYF
TGCGCCAGCAGCCCCGGACTAGCGGAAGAGACCCAGTACTTC
>TRBJ2-1|TRBV7-9|TRBD1|.
CASFETGATYNEQFF
TGTGCCAGCTTCGAAACAGGGGCCACTTACAATGAGCAGTTCTTC
>TRBJ2-1|TRBV4-1|TRBD2|few
CASSQPTSGRANEQFF
TGCGCCAGCAGCCAACCCACTAGCGGGAGGGCCAATGAGCAGTTCTTC
>TRBJ1-6|TRBV27|.|.
CASSLSVRVGSPLHF
TGTGCCAGCAGTTTATCGGTGCGGGTTGGTTCACCCCTCCACTTT
>TRBJ2-3|TRBV10-3|.|.
CAIKHGDTDTQYF
TGTGCCATCAAGCACGGGGACACAGATACGCAGTATTTT
>TRBJ2-3|TRBV21-1|.|.
CASSKGGVADTQYF
TGTGCCAGCAGCAAGGGGGGGGTTGCAGATACGCAGTATTTT
>TRBJ2-2|TRBV30|TRBD1|.
CAWMRTGVGTGELFF
TGTGCCTGGATGCGGACAGGGGTAGGGACCGGGGAGCTGTTTTTT
>TRBJ2-1|TRBV7-3|TRBD2|.
CASSSTTTSGNEQFF
TGTGCCAGCAGCTCCACCACGACTAGCGGAAATGAGCAGTTCTTC
>TRBJ2-2|TRBV5-5|.|.
CASSLTGSGELFF
TGTGCCAGCAGCTTGACCGGGTCCGGGGAGCTGTTTTTT
>TRBJ2-1|TRBV11-2|.|few
CASSVSNRNEQFF
TGTGCCAGCAGTGTTAGTAATCGGAATGAGCAGTTCTTC
>TRBJ1-1|TRBV7-6|.|.
CASSSDRPRDTEAFF
TGTGCCAGCAGCTCCGACAGGCCCCGGGACACTGAAGCTTTCTTT
>TRBJ2-7|TRBV5-1|TRBD2|few
CASSDGTSGSYEQYF
TGCGCCAGCAGCGACGGGACTAGCGGTTCCTACGAGCAGTACTTC
>TRBJ2-7|TRBV16|.|.
CASSQSTGISEQYF
TGTGCCAGCAGCCAATCTACGGGAATCAGCGAGCAGTACTTC
>TRBJ1-1|TRBV15|.|few
CATSRVTGTNPNTEAFF
TGTGCCACCAGCAGAGTCACCGGGACAAATCCGAACACTGAAGCTTTCTTT
>TRBJ1-2|TRBV25-1|TRBD1|.
CASSDAGQGVYGYTF
TGTGCCAGCAGTGATGCGGGACAGGGGGTCTATGGCTACACCTTC